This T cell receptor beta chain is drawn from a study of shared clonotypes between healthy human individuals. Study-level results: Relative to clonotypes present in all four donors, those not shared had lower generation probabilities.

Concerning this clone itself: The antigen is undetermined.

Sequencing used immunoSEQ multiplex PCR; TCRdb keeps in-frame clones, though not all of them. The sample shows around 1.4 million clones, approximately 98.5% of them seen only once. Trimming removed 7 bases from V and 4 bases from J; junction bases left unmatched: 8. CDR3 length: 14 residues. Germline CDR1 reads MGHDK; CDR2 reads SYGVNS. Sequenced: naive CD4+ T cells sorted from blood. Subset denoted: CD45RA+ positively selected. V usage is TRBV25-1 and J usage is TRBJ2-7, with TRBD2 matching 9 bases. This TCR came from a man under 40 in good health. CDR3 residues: CASTPGTSPYEQYF. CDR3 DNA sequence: TGTGCCAGCACCCCCGGGACTAGCCCGTACGAGCAGTACTTC.